Reported below is one T cell receptor beta chain. The target antigen is unknown. Germline V lookup: CDR1 SQVTM, CDR2 ANQGSEA. The junction had 4 bases not matched to a gene; V was cut back by 6 bases and J by 2 bases. This CDR3 region has 14 residues. TCRdb reprocessed the 5' RACE reads with MiXCR, giving one entry per CDR3 protein. The repertoire consists of 200,000 to 250,000 distinct CDR3 sequences, with roughly 24% occurring once and the leading ten covering about 7%. These data come from a study of CD8 T cells in ankylosing spondylitis. The study, taken as a whole, reports: Disease-associated clonotypes exhibited CD8+ identity and were relatively infrequent in peripheral blood. Ankylosing spondylitis blood appeared to be characterized by a TCR beta motif of several highly homologous variants. Prior literature has documented some motif variants in synovial fluid and blood from reactive arthritis.

Sample: blood, either unsorted or a sorted T cell fraction (not recorded which). V is TRBV29-1 and J is TRBJ2-2; 9 bases line up with TRBD2. The sequence derives from a male donor with ankylosing spondylitis or in good health (not recorded which). The CDR3 sequence is CSVIAGVNTGELFF. The CDR3 DNA sequence: TGCAGCGTCATAGCGGGAGTTAACACCGGGGAGCTGTTTTTT.